Following are 5 T cell receptor beta chains from one sample sequenced in a study of blood T cell repertoires in COVID-19. Repertoires were generated with immunoSEQ multiplex PCR, while TCRdb's copy carries only in-frame clones and drops some. The repertoire holds roughly 110,000 clones, with around 80% as singletons. Sequencing used peripheral blood. These receptor sequences come from a man older than 75 with COVID-19, enrolled during active disease.

Only a few counts were recorded for this clone. For the CDR3, the DNA is TGTGCCAGCAGCCCTCCTGCCGGGAGGACTAGCGGGATTTATACGCAGTATTTT. Protein sequence: CASSPPAGRTSGIYTQYF. The gene calls are TRBV3-1 (or the pseudogene TRBV3-2) and TRBJ2-3, with 12 positions matching TRBD2. This CDR3 region has 18 residues. The V segment lost 4 bases and the J segment 7 bases; nucleotides outside the gene matches: 15. The germline V gene encodes CDR1 LGHDT and CDR2 YNNKEL (reference sequence).

The V and J genes are TRBV12-3 or TRBV12-4 and TRBJ1-1; possibly TRBD1 for D (6 bases). CDR3 length equals 13 residues. Trimming left V 4 bases short and J 2 bases short, with 8 bases between. The CDR3 coding sequence is TGTGCCAGCAGTTGGGGGGGCAACACTGAAGCTTTCTTT. This sequence encodes CASSWGGNTEAFF.

The CDR3 sequence: CSATGGQGLVNIQYF. In DNA, the CDR3 is TGCAGCGCCACCGGAGGTCAGGGACTTGTGAACATTCAGTACTTC. The rearrangement uses TRBV29-1 and TRBJ2-4; tentatively, D is TRBD2 (6 bases). Germline V gene lookup returns CDR1 SQVTM and CDR2 ANQGSEA. This CDR3 has 15 residues. V was clipped by 7 bases and J by 7 bases, with 23 bases between them. The complete variable domain, with remaining parts taken from reference TRBV29-1 and TRBJ2-4, reads SAVISQKPSRDICQRGTSLTIQCQVDSQVTMMFWYRQQPGQSLTLIATANQGSEATYESGFVIDKFPISRPNLTFSTLTVSNMSPEDSSIYLCSATGGQGLVNIQYFGAGTRLSVL.

The chain links TRBV10-3 to TRBJ1-3; 7 nucleotides line up with TRBD1. The V segment lost 4 bases and the J segment 0 bases; nucleotides outside the gene matches: 6. The CDR3 spans 16 residues. In germline, CDR1 is ENHRY, CDR2 SYGVKD. CDR3 DNA sequence: TGTGCCATCAGTGCTGACAGGGCGAGCTCTGGAAACACCATATATTTT. It specifies CAISADRASSGNTIYF.

This clone was observed once. The J gene is TRBJ1-5, the V gene TRBV2, with 7 nucleotides matching TRBD1. Germline values: CDR1 SNHLY, CDR2 FYNNEI. The CDR3 runs to 14 residues. Trimming took 9 bases from V and 0 from J; bases not matched to a gene: 5. The CDR3 nucleotides are TGTGCCAGTCAGGGGGGTTATAGCAATCAGCCCCAGCATTTT. This codes for CASQGGYSNQPQHF.